Listed below are T cell receptor beta chains from one sample, sequenced in a study of blood T cell repertoires in COVID-19. TCRdb keeps only in-frame clones here, not all; method: immunoSEQ multiplex PCR. The sample has 450,000 to 500,000 clones, 75% to 90% seen once. The sample comprised peripheral blood. The receptors stem from a human donor in a cohort sampled during active COVID-19. Both conserved end residues are part of each CDR3. Each record gives: clone size, J gene, D gene, V gene, CDR3 protein, CDR3 DNA. D genes are given only for firm matches. A row's size may be missing; if present it is once, few, many or a size class.

. TRBJ2-7 TRBD1 TRBV28 CASSLARGLTKQYF TGTGCCAGCAGTTTAGCCAGGGGGCTTACGAAGCAGTACTTC
. TRBJ2-7 TRBD1 TRBV11-2 CASSQAWARGHEQYF TGTGCCAGCAGCCAGGCCTGGGCGAGGGGGCACGAGCAGTACTTC
. TRBJ2-1 . TRBV7-3 CASSSLRGVDEQFF TGTGCCAGCAGCTCCCTCAGGGGTGTTGATGAGCAGTTCTTC
. TRBJ2-5 . TRBV20-1 CSACPEETQYF TGCAGTGCTTGTCCTGAAGAGACCCAGTACTTC
. TRBJ2-3 TRBD2 TRBV6-4 CASSELAGIGGATQYF TGTGCCAGCAGTGAATTAGCGGGAATCGGGGGGGCTACGCAGTATTTT
. TRBJ2-2 TRBD2 TRBV4-2 CASSQARAGLGGSGELFF TGTGCCAGCAGCCAAGCTCGGGCGGGACTAGGGGGGAGCGGGGAGCTGTTTTTT
. TRBJ1-2 TRBD1 TRBV5-1 CASSSDREYYGYTF TGCGCCAGCAGCTCGGACAGGGAGTACTATGGCTACACCTTC
. TRBJ2-2 TRBD2 TRBV4-1 CASSRTSGRVNTGELFF TGCGCCAGCAGTCGGACTAGCGGGAGAGTTAACACCGGGGAGCTGTTTTTT
. TRBJ2-1 TRBD2 TRBV19 CASSTPGTNYNEQFF TGTGCCAGTAGTACGCCCGGGACTAACTACAATGAGCAGTTCTTC
. TRBJ2-1 TRBD1 TRBV7-2 CASSPGGTGGYNEQFF TGTGCCAGCAGCCCGGGCGGGACAGGGGGATACAATGAGCAGTTCTTC
once TRBJ2-3 TRBD2 TRBV3-1/TRBV3-2 CASSRAGVTDTQYF TGTGCCAGCAGCCGAGCGGGAGTGACAGATACGCAGTATTTT
. TRBJ1-2 . TRBV7-8 CASSLDRALLNYGYTF TGTGCCAGCAGCTTAGACAGGGCTCTACTTAACTATGGCTACACCTTC
. TRBJ2-7 TRBD2 TRBV5-1 CASSSSGRNYEQYF TGCGCCAGCAGCTCTAGCGGGAGGAACTACGAGCAGTACTTC
. TRBJ2-7 . TRBV10-3 CAISEGEYEQYF TGTGCCATCAGTGAGGGAGAGTACGAGCAGTACTTC
. TRBJ2-2 . TRBV5-1 CASSQDRNTGELFF TGCGCCAGCAGCCAGGACAGGAACACCGGGGAGCTGTTTTTT
few TRBJ1-5 . TRBV6-6 CASSYSRDQPQHF TGTGCCAGCAGTTACTCGCGAGATCAGCCCCAGCATTTT
. TRBJ1-5 . TRBV7-9 CAAGRENQPQHF TGTGCCGCCGGACGGGAAAATCAGCCCCAGCATTTT
. TRBJ2-2 . TRBV12-3/TRBV12-4 CASSQLSPGELFF TGTGCCAGCAGTCAACTATCCCCCGGGGAGCTGTTTTTT
. TRBJ2-7 . TRBV9 CASSPRRSGGSSYEQYF TGTGCCAGCAGCCCCCGGAGGAGCGGAGGTTCCTCCTACGAGCAGTACTTC
. TRBJ2-1 . TRBV5-4 CASSLDRASYNEQFF TGTGCCAGCAGCTTGGACAGGGCTTCCTACAATGAGCAGTTCTTC
. TRBJ2-3 TRBD2 TRBV4-2 CASSQDMWSAGGTDTQYF TGTGCCAGCAGCCAAGATATGTGGAGCGCGGGAGGCACAGATACGCAGTATTTT
. TRBJ1-4 TRBD1 TRBV4-2 CASSQDPRPTGVTEKLFF TGTGCCAGCAGCCAAGACCCACGTCCGACAGGGGTGACTGAAAAACTGTTTTTT
. TRBJ2-1 . TRBV5-1 CASSRRLDSYNEQFF TGCGCCAGCAGCCGGCGACTAGACTCCTACAATGAGCAGTTCTTC
. TRBJ2-3 . TRBV4-3 CASSQGRTDTQYF TGCGCCAGCAGCCAAGGCAGGACAGATACGCAGTATTTT
. TRBJ2-5 . TRBV19 CASTPEGGKETQYF TGTGCCAGTACCCCTGAGGGAGGAAAGGAGACCCAGTACTTC
. TRBJ2-3 . TRBV20-1 CSASLSQTDTQYF TGCAGTGCTAGTCTATCCCAAACAGATACGCAGTATTTT
. TRBJ2-2 TRBD2 TRBV27 CASSPSGRNPGELFF TGTGCCAGCAGTCCCAGCGGGAGGAATCCCGGGGAGCTGTTTTTT
. TRBJ2-2 . TRBV24-1 CATSDFGVFAGELFF TGTGCCACCAGTGATTTCGGGGTGTTCGCCGGGGAGCTGTTTTTT
. TRBJ1-3 TRBD1 TRBV3-1/TRBV3-2 CASSFGQGFYLPDPSGNTIYF TGTGCCAGCAGTTTCGGACAGGGCTTTTACCTTCCGGATCCCAGTGGAAACACCATATATTTT
. TRBJ1-1 . TRBV7-3 CASSFIYTEAFF TGTGCCAGCAGCTTCATTTACACTGAAGCTTTCTTT
. TRBJ1-3 . TRBV5-8 CASSSTTSSGNTIYF TGTGCCAGCAGCTCAACGACAAGCTCTGGAAACACCATATATTTT
. TRBJ2-3 TRBD2 TRBV5-4 CASSSQTSVSDTQYF TGTGCCAGCAGCTCACAGACTAGCGTTTCAGATACGCAGTATTTT
. TRBJ1-6 TRBD1 TRBV27 CASRTGTAYNSPLHF TGTGCCAGCAGAACCGGGACAGCTTATAATTCACCCCTCCACTTT
. TRBJ2-7 . TRBV27 CARSSGNSYEQYF TGTGCCAGGTCAAGCGGAAACTCCTACGAGCAGTACTTC
few TRBJ1-2 TRBD1 TRBV27 CASTSPGQGSYGYTF TGTGCCAGCACCTCACCGGGACAGGGCTCGTATGGCTACACCTTC
. TRBJ2-1 . TRBV6-1 CASSGSSVETYNEQFF TGTGCCAGCAGTGGCTCTAGCGTGGAAACCTACAATGAGCAGTTCTTC
. TRBJ1-4 . TRBV2 CASSTNGGANEKLFF TGTGCCAGCAGTACAAACGGGGGGGCGAATGAAAAACTGTTTTTT
. TRBJ2-1 . TRBV9 CASGRAGSAPPSSYNEQFF TGTGCCAGCGGGCGGGCGGGTTCGGCCCCACCCAGCTCCTACAATGAGCAGTTCTTC
. TRBJ1-1 . TRBV7-2 CASSLQAIGNTEAFF TGTGCCAGCAGCTTACAGGCTATAGGGAACACTGAAGCTTTCTTT
. TRBJ2-7 TRBD2 TRBV6-5 CASSYVTSGRYEQYF TGTGCCAGCAGTTACGTGACTAGCGGGAGGTACGAGCAGTACTTC
. TRBJ2-2 . TRBV6-5 CASSLLGETGELFF TGTGCCAGCAGTTTATTAGGGGAAACAGGGGAGCTGTTTTTT
. TRBJ2-7 TRBD2 TRBV19 CASSIMKREGHGASYEQYF TGTGCCAGTAGTATAATGAAGCGGGAGGGCCACGGGGCCTCCTACGAGCAGTACTTC
. TRBJ2-3 TRBD2 TRBV7-2 CASSLLAGGPSGRDTQYF TGTGCCAGCAGCCTCCTAGCGGGAGGGCCGAGTGGGAGAGATACGCAGTATTTT
. TRBJ2-4 TRBD2 TRBV27 CASSFQTSGIAKNIQYF TGTGCCAGCAGTTTCCAGACTAGCGGAATAGCCAAAAACATTCAGTACTTC
. TRBJ1-2 . TRBV7-9 CASSPQGYLNYGYTF TGTGCCAGCAGCCCACAGGGATATTTAAACTATGGCTACACCTTC